The TCR beta chain described here comes from a study of blood T cells in healthy people across ages. The amount of total RNA extracted per sample was at least 5.5 micrograms. Primed by a sample-barcoded 5' primer and a J-beta primer mix, a second PCR proceeded for about 7 to 11 cycles. TCRdb re-analysed the 5' RACE reads in MiXCR, keeping a single row per CDR3 protein. The sample has roughly 1 million distinct CDR3 sequences, about 25% seen once. This CDR3 is built from 15 residues. The V and J ends lost 3 bases and 4 bases, in that order; junction bases with no gene match: 5. Germline lookup yields CDR1 KGHDR and CDR2 SFDVKD. The same sample was also used in a study of T cells of mothers and their children.

The source is a girl aged 2-15 years in good health. This chain connects TRBV24-1 to TRBJ2-5, with TRBD2 identical over 9 bases. The material sequenced was blood. CDR3 sequence: CATSDQAGGAETQYF. The CDR3 nucleotides read TGTGCCACCAGTGATCAAGCGGGGGGCGCAGAGACCCAGTACTTC.